This T cell receptor beta chain was identified in a study of T cell changes during pregnancy in multiple sclerosis. The CDR3 has 15 residues. V lost 0 bases and J lost 4, with 11 bases in between. Germline assignment: CDR1 SGDLS and CDR2 YYNGEE. TCRdb keeps only in-frame clones here, not all; method: immunoSEQ multiplex PCR. The sample lists 85,000 to 110,000 clones; about 90% were seen once. The specimen comprised peripheral blood, sampled after pregnancy. The TCR originated in a female donor with multiple sclerosis, enrolled in a pregnancy study. The rearrangement joins TRBV9 to TRBJ1-5, with D uncertain. The CDR3 sequence: CASSVAGEWNQPQHF. The DNA for the CDR3 is TGTGCCAGCAGCGTAGCTGGGGAGTGGAATCAGCCCCAGCATTTT.